This T cell receptor (beta chain) is drawn from a study of early stage breast cancer tumors. Each sample had two DNA replicates, around 0.53 ug blood or roughly 1.6 ug tissue. Clones were sequenced by immunoSEQ multiplex PCR, and TCRdb holds only the in-frame ones, with some missing. The sample has about 28,000 clones, 50% to 75% seen once. Germline V gene data show CDR1 as SEHNR and CDR2 as FQNEAQ (reference sequence). The V and J ends lost 5 bases and 1 base, in that order; junction bases with no gene match: 10. This CDR3 contains 16 residues. The receptor comes from a person aged 45-60 years with breast cancer. The chain employs TRBV7-9 and TRBJ2-5; 7 bases map to TRBD1. The sequenced sample was breast tumor tissue. The CDR3: CASSRPSGGSQETQYF. DNA for the CDR3: TGTGCCAGCAGCAGGCCATCAGGGGGTTCCCAAGAGACCCAGTACTTC.